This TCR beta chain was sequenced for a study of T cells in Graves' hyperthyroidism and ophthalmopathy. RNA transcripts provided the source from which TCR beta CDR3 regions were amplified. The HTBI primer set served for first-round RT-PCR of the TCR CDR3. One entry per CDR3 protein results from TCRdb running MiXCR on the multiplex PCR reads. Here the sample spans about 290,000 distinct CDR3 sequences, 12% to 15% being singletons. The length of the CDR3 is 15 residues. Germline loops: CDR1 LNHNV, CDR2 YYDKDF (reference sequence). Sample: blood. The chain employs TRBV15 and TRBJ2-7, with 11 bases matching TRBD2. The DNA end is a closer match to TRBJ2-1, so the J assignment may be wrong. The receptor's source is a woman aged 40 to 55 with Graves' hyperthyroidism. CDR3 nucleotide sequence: TGTGCCACCAGCAGTAGCGGGAGGGCCTCCTACGAGCAGTTCTTC. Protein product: CATSSSGRASYEQFF.